This T cell receptor beta chain was identified during a study of T cells in Graves' hyperthyroidism and ophthalmopathy. RNA transcripts were the template for amplifying TCR beta CDR3 regions. An initial round of RT-PCR targeting the TCR CDR3 relied on the HTBI primer set. TCRdb re-analysed the multiplex PCR reads in MiXCR, keeping a single row per CDR3 protein. The repertoire consists of about 840,000 distinct CDR3 sequences, with over 35% occurring once and the leading ten covering around 9.3%. Newly diagnosed hyperthyroidism, duration under 2 months, in patients aged 18 to 65. Whole-study findings and limits: Ophthalmopathy was model-predicted a median roughly 6.2 months pre-onset.

A remark on this clonotype: Its antigen is as yet unknown.

There are 17 residues in the CDR3. V lost 3 bases, J lost 1 base, and 7 bases stayed unmatched. Germline V lookup: CDR1 SGHVS, CDR2 FQNEAQ. The rearrangement joins TRBV7-8 to TRBJ2-2; TRBD2 matches at 8 bases. Sequencing was performed on blood. The source is a man aged 18 to 29 with Graves' hyperthyroidism. The CDR3 reads CASSLRLAGRNTGELFF. CDR3 DNA: TGTGCCAGCAGCTTGCGGCTAGCGGGCCGGAACACCGGGGAGCTGTTTTTT.